This TCR beta chain stems from a study of PD-L1 blockade in urothelial cancer (TCRdb year 2017). For the study in its entirety: Therapy was started in the mid-2010s for all patients, and atezolizumab 1,200 mg was administered intravenously every 3 weeks. Twenty-five of 29 patients were males with bladder-origin urothelial cancer, and about 65% of the 29 reported a prior smoking history. Pretreatment tumor samples and matched peripheral blood, collected serially before and after atezolizumab treatment, underwent TCR sequencing. Blood samples yielded a median of around 130,000 T cells and around 80,000 unique TCRs, with median clonality 0.080. Some 30 patients had pretreatment blood TCR-seq, some 25 had at least one posttreatment blood collection, and some 25 had tumor TCR-seq. In the same patients who had TCR sequencing, pretreatment tumors also underwent whole exome sequencing and RNA sequencing. The study, an exploratory multi-omic analysis, examined somatic, immune and clinical correlates of response to PD-L1 blockade with atezolizumab in urothelial cancer. Nine patients achieved durable clinical benefit and about 19 did not. Durable clinical benefit was defined as progression-free survival longer than 6 months, and TCR features were also tested against progression-free and overall survival. Blood samples were analyzed 3 weeks after the start of treatment (second dose) and 6 weeks after the start of treatment. Patients had an ECOG performance status of 0 or 1 and had received between 0 and 3 prior chemotherapy regimens. What the authors observed across the whole study: At 3 weeks after the start of treatment, tumor-associated TCR clones in peripheral blood had expanded more in patients with durable benefit (n of about 22, p = 0.022). Because the sample size was small (n = 29) and many of the analyses were exploratory, the results are meant to be hypothesis-generating. Improved progression-free and overall survival was found to be associated with pretreatment peripheral blood TCR clonality below the median.

Relative to germline, V is missing 4 bases and J is missing 2 bases, with 4 bases of the junction outside any gene match. Spanning cysteine to phenylalanine, the CDR3 consists of 16 amino acids. The DNA shown is the 48-base CDR3, in frame from base 1. From a lookup of the germline V gene, CDR1 and CDR2 are MGHRA and YSYEKL. This clone has just one count. No cognate antigen has been identified for it. No qualities accompany the bases; no much larger clone lies one base away. Each PCR received spiked-in synthetic TCR analog templates so that absolute template abundance could be estimated from read counts. Using the immunoSEQ assay, TCRbeta CDR3 regions were amplified from genomic DNA with bias-controlled V and J gene primers. Rearranged TCRbeta segments were sequenced at approximately 20X coverage. Per the authors' processing: Clustering was used to correct sequencing errors, and CDR3s were annotated against IMGT to assign V, D and J genes. Downstream analyses used only productive TCRbeta rearrangements, leaving out any out-of-frame or stop-codon sequences. Clonality was computed as one minus Shannon entropy normalized by the log of the number of unique productive sequences. Clones differing between time points or between blood and tumor were identified using Fisher's exact test with Benjamini-Hochberg correction, with an adjusted p below 0.01 applied as the threshold. TCRdb re-hosts the immuneACCESS table, in-frame sequences only. Its copies lack some clones; in the studies checked, an unresolved V gene accounts for under half of them, and the cause for the rest is not known. The DNA gave D and trimming, while V, J and clone size come from that table. The table for this sample lists 75,000 to 100,000 clones; around four fifths of them were counted only once. The ten largest clones represent around 8.1% of the sample.

In light of the paper, this sample's time point label describes: peripheral blood 6 weeks after treatment start. The cohort included about 30 patients with locally advanced or metastatic urothelial carcinoma who were treated at Memorial Sloan Kettering on a trial protocol. Peripheral blood mononuclear cells were collected pretreatment and during treatment, with between 1 and 8 total time points per patient. The Qiagen DNeasy Blood extraction kit was used to purify genomic DNA from total PBMCs and from tumor samples. Collected pretreatment and during treatment, PBMCs were isolated and stored as previously described.

The rearrangement joined TRBV4-1 to TRBJ2-2; 10 of the junction bases match TRBD2. The receptor comes from a man between 65 and 85 years old with urothelial cancer. The sample here was PBMCs, taken around atezolizumab (anti-PD-L1) treatment. CDR3 region: CASSLGLAENTGELFF. The DNA is as follows: TGCGCCAGCAGCCTTGGACTAGCGGAAAACACCGGGGAGCTGTTTTTT.